The 23 T cell receptor beta chains reported below all come from one sample, sequenced in a study of T cell responses to AZD1222 COVID-19 vaccine. The assay was immunoSEQ multiplex PCR, and TCRdb's table has in-frame clones only and misses some. The repertoire holds 150,000 to 170,000 clones, with roughly 90% as singletons. The specimen was peripheral blood, collected on day 0 of AZD1222 vaccination. These receptors originate from an adult in good health.

The chain combines TRBV2 with TRBJ1-1; no definite D call. The CDR3 length is 13 residues. The germline V gene encodes CDR1 SNHLY and CDR2 FYNNEI. With 3 bases removed from V and 4 bases from J, the gap between germline ends came to 9 bases. The CDR3 protein is CASSDEVTTEAFF. Here the CDR3 DNA reads TGTGCCAGCAGTGATGAAGTAACCACTGAAGCTTTCTTT.

This clone was seen only once. The chain combines TRBV7-2 with TRBJ1-2, with 10 positions matching TRBD1. Trimming at V came to 5 bases and at J to 2 bases, leaving 2 bases not matched to a gene. The CDR3 runs 14 residues. Germline CDR1 SGHTA, CDR2 FQGNSA. The CDR3 region has the DNA TGTGCCAGCAGCCGGGACAGGGGAAACTATGGCTACACCTTC. This gives the protein CASSRDRGNYGYTF.

V and J are TRBV6-2 or TRBV6-3 and TRBJ1-6; D unresolved. CDR1 and CDR2 (germline): MNHEY, SVGEGT. The CDR3 covers 13 residues. V was shortened by 3 bases and J by 1 base, with 1 base between the two germline ends. The CDR3 sequence is CASSYSYNSPLHF. The CDR3 coding sequence is TGTGCCAGCAGTTATTCCTATAATTCACCCCTCCACTTT.

The gene calls are TRBV7-3 and TRBJ1-2; TRBD1 aligns across 7 bases. The J segment lost 4 bases and the V segment lost 5 bases, leaving 10 bases of the junction unmatched. CDR1 is SGHTA, CDR2 FQGTGA, per germline. The CDR3 sequence is 15 residues long. For the CDR3, the DNA is TGTGCCAGCAGCCTCTCCGGGACAGAGAGCTATGGCTACACCTTC. This encodes CASSLSGTESYGYTF.

The rearrangement links TRBV11-3 to TRBJ2-1; 10 nucleotides align to TRBD1. Germline-derived CDR1 and CDR2 are SGHNT and YENEEA. CDR3 length: 16 residues. After removal of 0 bases from V and 5 bases from J, the junction contained 4 bases not matched to a gene. The CDR3 DNA reads as TGTGCCAGCAGCTTAGATGGACAGGGGGGCCACAATGAGCAGTTCTTC. Translating gives CASSLDGQGGHNEQFF.

The chain uses TRBV9 and TRBJ2-7; weak D call: TRBD2 (6 bases). Trimming left V 2 bases short and J 1 base short, with 13 bases between. This CDR3 has 15 amino acids. CDR1 is SGDLS and CDR2 is YYNGEE in the germline V gene. The CDR3 reads CASSVGDSYSYEQYF. In DNA, the CDR3 is TGTGCCAGCAGCGTTGGGGACTCTTATTCCTACGAGCAGTACTTC.

V and J are TRBV6-6 and TRBJ1-5, with TRBD1 matching 7 bases. The CDR3 consists of 16 residues. Germline CDR1 MNHNY, CDR2 SVGAGI (reference sequence). V lost 6 bases, J lost 4 bases, and 12 bases stayed unmatched. The CDR3 coding sequence is TGTGCCAGCAGCGTGGAACAGGGGAGGAAAAATCAGCCCCAGCATTTT. Translation gives CASSVEQGRKNQPQHF.

The rearrangement links TRBV10-3 to TRBJ2-3; TRBD2 matches at 13 bases. Germline CDR1 reads ENHRY; CDR2 reads SYGVKD. This CDR3 comprises 18 residues. V shed 5 bases, J shed 0 bases, and the junction held 8 bases outside the gene matches. The CDR3 loop is CAISRMGLAGTSTDTQYF. The CDR3 bases are TGTGCCATCAGTCGTATGGGACTAGCGGGGACTAGCACAGATACGCAGTATTTT.

The CDR3 sequence: CASSQDAQGAPGANVLTF. In nucleotides, the CDR3 is TGCGCCAGCAGCCAAGATGCGCAGGGGGCGCCGGGGGCCAACGTCCTGACTTTC. The chain has TRBV4-3 and TRBJ2-6, with 8 bases aligning to TRBD1. This CDR3 comprises 18 residues. V trimming: 0 bases; J trimming: 4 bases; junction bases outside the gene matches: 8. Germline V gene sequence: CDR1 LGHNA, CDR2 YSLEER.

The chain employs TRBV6-1 and TRBJ2-2; D is perhaps TRBD2 (6 bases). The V end was cut by 0 bases, the J end by 4 bases, with 15 bases between. CDR3 length equals 17 residues. Per germline, CDR1 MNHNS and CDR2 SASEGT. The CDR3 DNA sequence: TGTGCCAGCAGTGAAGCGGGGAGGACTGCGACCACCGGGGAGCTGTTTTTT. It encodes CASSEAGRTATTGELFF.

The chain carries TRBV7-2 and TRBJ2-3; D call uncertain. Germline V gene lookup returns CDR1 SGHTA and CDR2 FQGNSA. Trimming shortened V by 2 bases and J by 5 bases, and 8 bases separated the two germline ends. This CDR3 spans 13 amino acids. CDR3 sequence: CASSLNGRDTQYF. The CDR3 coding sequence is TGTGCCAGCAGCTTAAACGGAAGAGATACGCAGTATTTT.

Only a few counts were recorded for this clone. This sequence joins TRBV19 and TRBJ2-3; 11 bases line up with TRBD2. The CDR3 consists of 15 residues. Trimming cost V 4 bases and J 3 bases; bases outside gene matches: 3. Germline CDR1 reads LNHDA; CDR2 reads SQIVND (reference sequence). CDR3 residues: CASSNSGGATDTQYF. In DNA, the CDR3 is TGTGCCAGTAGTAATAGCGGGGGGGCGACAGATACGCAGTATTTT.

The chain carries TRBV5-6 and TRBJ2-3, with D unclear. The CDR3 covers 12 residues. Germline loops: CDR1 SGHDT, CDR2 YYEEEE. Trimming removed 3 bases from V and 6 bases from J, with 8 bases in between. The CDR3, as DNA: TGTGCCAGCAGCTGGGGTTTTGATACGCAGTATTTT. Protein sequence: CASSWGFDTQYF.

This clone was seen a handful of times. V gene TRBV5-4 combines with J gene TRBJ2-1, with 11 bases fitting TRBD2. Trimming at V came to 4 bases and at J to 9 bases, leaving 12 bases not matched to a gene. The CDR3 runs to 16 residues. The germline V gene encodes CDR1 SGHNT and CDR2 YYREEE (reference sequence). CDR3 region: CASSLRGSGGAGEQFF. In nucleotides, the CDR3 is TGTGCCAGCAGCCTCCGTGGTAGCGGGGGGGCGGGTGAGCAGTTCTTC.

This chain uses TRBV4-3 with TRBJ1-2; the D is unclear. Germline V gene lookup returns CDR1 LGHNA and CDR2 YSLEER. Between the trimmed V and J ends, which lost 0 bases and 5 bases, there was a span of 7 bases. This CDR3 comprises 13 residues. The CDR3 sequence: CASSQDRIYGYTF. The CDR3 nucleotides read TGCGCCAGCAGCCAAGACAGAATATATGGCTACACCTTC.

There are a few counts of this clone. The chain combines TRBV7-2 with TRBJ2-3, with TRBD1 identical over 7 bases. The CDR3 runs to 13 residues. Germline V CDR1 and CDR2: SGHTA, FQGNSA. Germline trimming cut 5 bases from V and 4 bases from J; bases unmatched to any gene: 3. The DNA for the CDR3 is TGTGCCAGCAGCGTCACAGGGGCAGATACGCAGTATTTT. This gives the protein CASSVTGADTQYF.

The chain recombines TRBV7-2 with TRBJ1-3; D is possibly TRBD1 (6 bases). CDR3 length equals 16 residues. Germline V gives CDR1 SGHTA, CDR2 FQGNSA. V was shortened by 5 bases and J by 0 bases, with 14 bases between the two germline ends. The CDR3 region has the DNA TGTGCCAGCAGCCCACAGGGTCTGCTCTCTGGAAACACCATATATTTT. This encodes CASSPQGLLSGNTIYF.

The chain joins TRBV3-1 (or the pseudogene TRBV3-2) to TRBJ1-3; D gene ambiguous. CDR3 length equals 15 residues. Germline CDR1 LGHDT, CDR2 YNNKEL (reference sequence). Deletions cut 0 bases from V and 0 bases from J, with 6 bases between. CDR3 DNA sequence: TGTGCCAGCAGCCAAGACACGGGCTCTGGAAACACCATATATTTT. Residues: CASSQDTGSGNTIYF.

V is TRBV25-1 and J is TRBJ1-1, with 9 positions matching TRBD1. The CDR3 covers 15 residues. V gave up 6 bases and J gave up 4 bases; unmatched junction bases: 9. Germline-derived CDR1 and CDR2 are MGHDK and SYGVNS. The CDR3 reads CASSRTGVAGTEAFF. The CDR3 nucleotides are TGTGCCAGCAGCCGGACAGGGGTTGCGGGCACTGAAGCTTTCTTT.

V gene TRBV7-8 combines with J gene TRBJ2-2, with 10 bases that match TRBD2. The V gene end was trimmed by 7 bases and the J gene end by 4 bases; junction bases not matched to a gene: 6. CDR1 and CDR2 (germline): SGHVS, FQNEAQ. This CDR3 spans 15 amino acids. CDR3 DNA: TGTGCCAGCATAGGGACTAGCGCGCGCACCGGGGAGCTGTTTTTT. Amino acids: CASIGTSARTGELFF. The variable domain in full, with the rest retrieved from reference TRBV7-8 and TRBJ2-2, is GAGVSQSPRYKVAKRGQDVALRCDPISGHVSLFWYQQALGQGPEFLTYFQNEAQLDKSGLPSDRFFAERPEGSVSTLKIQRTQQEDSAVYLCASIGTSARTGELFFGEGSRLTVL.

The V call is TRBV29-1, the J call TRBJ2-3; 9 nucleotides match TRBD2. V gave up 6 bases and J gave up 3 bases; unmatched junction bases: 16. Germline CDR1 is SQVTM and CDR2 is ANQGSEA. The CDR3 totals 17 residues. CDR3 coding DNA: TGCAGCGTACCACAGGGCCAGCGGGGGGCCCGAACAGATACGCAGTATTTT. As protein: CSVPQGQRGARTDTQYF.

This clone is medium-sized in the sample. The rearrangement uses TRBV7-9 and TRBJ2-1; 7 nucleotides align to TRBD1. The germline gives CDR1 SEHNR, CDR2 FQNEAQ (reference sequence). This CDR3 contains 14 residues. After removal of 0 bases from V and 8 bases from J, the junction contained 4 bases not matched to a gene. DNA for the CDR3: TGTGCCAGCAGCTTAGCGGCAGGGGGAGATGAGCAGTTCTTC. Translation: CASSLAAGGDEQFF. Filled out from reference TRBV7-9 and TRBJ2-1, the complete variable domain reads DTGVSQNPRHKITKRGQNVTFRCDPISEHNRLYWYRQTLGQGPEFLTYFQNEAQLEKSRLLSDRFSAERPKGSFSTLEIQRTEQGDSAMYLCASSLAAGGDEQFFGPGTRLTVL.

The V gene is TRBV20-1, the J gene TRBJ2-1; the match to TRBD2 covers 7 bases. V was pared by 7 bases and J by 9 bases, with 6 bases of the junction left unmatched. Germline V gives CDR1 DFQATT, CDR2 SNEGSKA (reference sequence). The CDR3 loop spans 11 amino acids. The CDR3 region is CSGKAGVEQFF. The CDR3 DNA reads TGCAGTGGAAAGGCGGGGGTTGAGCAGTTCTTC.